The next 19 T cell receptor beta chains were all read from a single sample in a study of blood T cell repertoires in COVID-19. Using immunoSEQ multiplex PCR, the repertoire was profiled, and TCRdb retains in-frame clones only, with some absent. The sample lists a few hundred thousand clones; 85% to 90% were seen once. Source material: PBMCs or T cells enriched from blood (not recorded which). The receptors here all came from a woman under 40 who had recovered from COVID-19.

This clone was seen a handful of times. J is TRBJ1-5 and V is TRBV6-1; D possibly corresponds to TRBD1 (6 bases). The V end was cut by 1 base, the J end by 7 bases, with 14 bases between. CDR1 and CDR2 (germline): MNHNS, SASEGT. There are 15 residues in the CDR3. CDR3: CASSEGRGGEQPQHF. The CDR3 coding sequence is TGTGCCAGCAGTGAAGGTAGGGGGGGCGAGCAGCCCCAGCATTTT.

The chain recombines TRBV27 with TRBJ1-1; 8 nucleotides agree with TRBD1. CDR3 length equals 15 residues. Germline V gives CDR1 MNHEY, CDR2 SMNVEV (reference sequence). V was clipped by 6 bases and J by 6 bases; unmatched bases: 12. The CDR3 is CASSPRQGRSAEAFF. CDR3 DNA sequence: TGTGCCAGCAGCCCGAGACAGGGGCGGTCCGCTGAAGCTTTCTTT.

The J gene is TRBJ2-7, the V gene TRBV7-9; D remains unclear. CDR1 SEHNR and CDR2 FQNEAQ come from the germline V gene (reference sequence). Trimming removed 2 bases at V and 0 bases at J, with 8 bases between. The CDR3 extends over 14 amino acids. CDR3 loop: CASSLTASSYEQYF. The CDR3 DNA reads as TGTGCCAGCAGCTTAACCGCCAGCTCCTACGAGCAGTACTTC.

This clone was seen a few times. The J gene is TRBJ1-3, the V gene TRBV7-2; maybe TRBD1 (5 bases). The length of the CDR3 is 16 residues. Germline V gene data show CDR1 as SGHTA and CDR2 as FQGNSA. V lost 1 base and J 3 bases, leaving 13 bases between the germline ends. CDR3 sequence reads: CASSLVPGRDGNTIYF. CDR3 nucleotide sequence: TGTGCCAGCAGCTTAGTCCCAGGGAGGGATGGAAACACCATATATTTT.

The V gene is TRBV3-1 (or the pseudogene TRBV3-2), the J gene TRBJ1-4; possible D gene TRBD1, 6 bases. Trimming cost V 1 base and J 4 bases, with 13 bases left between them. CDR3 length: 16 amino acids. Per germline, CDR1 LGHDT and CDR2 YNNKEL (reference sequence). CDR3 coding DNA: TGTGCCAGCAGCCAAGGCACAGGGCTGATTAATGAAAAACTGTTTTTT. Its translation: CASSQGTGLINEKLFF.

On this clone itself: Its ends do not fully match the called genes, so a read error is possible. The chain employs TRBV12-3 or TRBV12-4 and TRBJ1-3, with TRBD1 matching 8 bases. The length of the CDR3 is 13 residues. CDR3 sequence: CASSSPPGQGLGF. CDR3 sequence (DNA): TGTGCCAGCAGTTCCCCACCAGGACAGGGATTAGGTTTT.

The chain is built from TRBV7-8 and TRBJ1-4, with D maybe TRBD1 (5 bases). Germline assignment: CDR1 SGHVS and CDR2 FQNEAQ. Trimming pared 0 bases from V and 8 bases from J, leaving 13 bases between. This CDR3 has 15 amino acids. The CDR3 bases are TGTGCCAGCAGCTTAGCGCAAGGGGCTCGGGAAAAACTGTTTTTT. Its translation is CASSLAQGAREKLFF.

CDR3 bases: TGTGCTAGTGGTTTCCTTCCCGGAGGGACTGAAAAACTGTTTTTT. Protein sequence: CASGFLPGGTEKLFF. The J gene is TRBJ1-4, the V gene TRBV12-5, with D possibly TRBD1 on 5 matching bases. This CDR3 is 15 amino acids long. Germline V gene sequence: CDR1 LGHNT, CDR2 FRNRAP. V lost 3 bases and J 7 bases, leaving 15 bases between the germline ends.

This rearrangement joins TRBV30 to TRBJ1-1, with 9 bases aligning to TRBD1. V shed 2 bases, J shed 12 bases, and the junction held 13 bases outside the gene matches. Looked up from germline, CDR1 is GTSNPN and CDR2 is SVGIG (reference sequence). The CDR3 is 14 residues long. CDR3: CAWSLGQGRSSTFF. The CDR3 region has the DNA TGTGCCTGGAGTCTGGGACAGGGAAGGTCCTCGACTTTCTTT.

The rearrangement joins TRBV3-1 (or the pseudogene TRBV3-2) to TRBJ2-1; 7 bases align to TRBD1. This CDR3 is 15 amino acids long. V gave up 4 bases and J gave up 9 bases; unmatched junction bases: 12. The V gene's germline CDR1 is LGHDT and CDR2 YNNKEL (reference sequence). The CDR3 is CASSLGQPLDVEQFF. Written as DNA, the CDR3 is TGTGCCAGCAGCCTGGGACAGCCGCTTGATGTTGAGCAGTTCTTC.

The rearrangement uses TRBV11-3 and TRBJ2-2; D is perhaps TRBD2 (6 bases). The CDR3 extends over 15 amino acids. Germline loops: CDR1 SGHNT, CDR2 YENEEA. The V and J ends lost 1 base and 1 base respectively, with 7 bases between them. The CDR3 reads CASSLGGGNTGELFF. The CDR3, as DNA: TGTGCCAGCAGCTTAGGGGGAGGGAACACCGGGGAGCTGTTTTTT.

The rearrangement links TRBV2 to TRBJ2-7; 9 bases line up with TRBD2. CDR3 length: 16 amino acids. J was trimmed by 1 base and V by 7 bases; bases with no gene match: 11. Germline CDR1 and CDR2: SNHLY and FYNNEI. CDR3 in DNA: TGTGCCAGCACTCTAGCGGGATCTTCCATATCCTACGAGCAGTACTTC. Translation gives CASTLAGSSISYEQYF.

The J gene is TRBJ1-4, the V gene TRBV5-6, with 7 nucleotides matching TRBD1. Looked up from germline, CDR1 is SGHDT and CDR2 is YYEEEE. V lost 4 bases and J lost 4; bases outside the gene matches: 7. This CDR3 is built from 15 residues. The CDR3 sequence is CASSHRDSYNEKLFF. CDR3 bases: TGTGCCAGCAGCCACCGGGACAGCTATAATGAAAAACTGTTTTTT.

The CDR3 loop reads CASTTRLDSGNTIYF. Here the CDR3 DNA reads TGTGCCAGCACCACCCGACTTGACTCTGGAAACACCATATATTTT. This chain uses TRBV6-5 with TRBJ1-3; no reliable D call. CDR1 MNHEY and CDR2 SVGAGI come from the germline V gene. The CDR3 contains 15 residues. V lost 7 bases and J 0 bases, leaving 13 bases between the germline ends.

The rearrangement links TRBV7-9 to TRBJ2-5; 8 nucleotides line up with TRBD1. Germline V gene sequence: CDR1 SEHNR, CDR2 FQNEAQ (reference sequence). J gave up 4 bases and V 0 bases, and 7 bases lay outside the gene matches. The CDR3 contains 16 residues. This CDR3 is CASSLARTGMRETQYF. The CDR3 coding sequence is TGTGCCAGCAGCTTAGCGCGGACAGGGATGAGAGAGACCCAGTACTTC.

The chain is built from TRBV6-2 or TRBV6-3 and TRBJ1-5; 8 bases align to TRBD1. Unmatched junction bases numbered 5, after V lost 5 bases and J lost 2 bases. The CDR3 extends over 15 amino acids. In germline, CDR1 is MNHEY, CDR2 SVGEGT. CDR3 sequence (DNA): TGTGCCAGCAGTACCGACAGGGGACGCAATCAGCCCCAGCATTTT. Its translation: CASSTDRGRNQPQHF.

The rearrangement links TRBV11-2 to TRBJ1-1; weak D call: TRBD1 (5 bases). V was shortened by 3 bases and J by 0 bases, with 11 bases between the two germline ends. The length of the CDR3 is 15 residues. Per the germline V gene, CDR1 is SGHAT and CDR2 is FQNNGV. The DNA for the CDR3 is TGTGCCAGCAGCTTTGGTGGGGGGATGAACACTGAAGCTTTCTTT. Its translation: CASSFGGGMNTEAFF.

The rearrangement uses TRBV29-1 and TRBJ1-1, with D unclear. V was clipped by 4 bases and J by 0 bases, with 12 bases between them. This CDR3 has 14 residues. The germline CDR1 and CDR2 sequences are SQVTM and ANQGSEA. The CDR3 bases are TGCAGCGTTGCAAGGGCGCGGGTGAACACTGAAGCTTTCTTT. Amino acids: CSVARARVNTEAFF.

The CDR3 is CSVDTGPYEQYF. The CDR3 DNA sequence: TGCAGCGTTGACACAGGTCCCTACGAGCAGTACTTC. The chain links TRBV29-1 to TRBJ2-7; weak D call: TRBD1 (5 bases). The V and J ends lost 3 bases and 2 bases respectively, with 8 bases between them. The CDR3 contains 12 residues. Germline V CDR1 and CDR2: SQVTM, ANQGSEA.